This record looks at one TCR beta chain sequence and its context. A second PCR, run for roughly 7 to 11 cycles, used a sample-barcoded 5' primer plus a J-beta primer mix. MiXCR, run by TCRdb on the 5' RACE reads, gives a single entry per CDR3 protein. Of hundreds of thousands of distinct CDR3 sequences listed, approximately 30% are singletons. V was cut by 1 base and J by 0 bases, with 12 bases left in between. CDR1 is SGHTA, CDR2 FQGNSA, per germline. CDR3 length equals 17 residues. The record originates from a study of blood T cells in healthy people across ages. The chain employs TRBV7-2 and TRBJ1-4; possible D gene TRBD1, 5 bases. The specimen was blood. The TCR comes from an elderly woman in good health. CDR3 nucleotide sequence: TGTGCCAGCAGCTTAGATCCAGGGACGGCAACTAATGAAAAACTGTTTTTT. As protein: CASSLDPGTATNEKLFF.